This is a list of T cell receptor beta chains from one sample in a study of T cell clonotyping in hematopoietic cell transplantation. TCRdb keeps only in-frame clones here, not all; method: immunoSEQ multiplex PCR. The sample shows about 8,700 clones, roughly 85% of them seen only once. This material consisted of PBMCs, taken 180 days after allogeneic stem cell transplant. These receptors were obtained from a female patient in her 30s who had an allogeneic stem cell transplant, so the T cells may come from the graft donor. Some clones in this sample may be carry-over from other donors' samples. The conserved cysteine and the conserved F or W are not part of the CDR3 here.

J | V | CDR3
TRBJ2-7 | TRBV5-4 | ASSLAGLDEQY
TRBJ2-3 | TRBV7-2 | ASSLDRGADTQY
TRBJ1-2 | TRBV5-6 | ASSSTASIPGGYT
TRBJ2-5 | TRBV15 | ATSITGMLGETQY
TRBJ1-2 | TRBV6-5 | ASSSNRRYGYT
TRBJ1-1 | TRBV13 | ASSLVRTGAHTEAF
TRBJ1-6 | TRBV4-3 | ASSQDSRGNSPLH
TRBJ2-7 | TRBV11-3 | ASRPTSGGTHEQY
TRBJ1-5 | TRBV28 | ASRIRARRWQPQH
TRBJ1-1 | TRBV7-2 | ASSYSSGTVNTEAF
TRBJ2-3 | TRBV19 | ASSTRTGLKTDTQY
TRBJ1-5 | TRBV12-5 | ASGIPLWPQH
TRBJ2-7 | TRBV7-8 | ASSPLGTGAYEQY
TRBJ1-5 | TRBV9 | ASSVGTGPQH
TRBJ2-1 | TRBV9 | ASSVISGVSYNEQF
TRBJ1-1 | TRBV2 | ASEGTEAF
TRBJ1-2 | TRBV5-1 | ASSFGHYGYT
TRBJ1-2 | TRBV6-5 | ASTTSGGPGDGYT
TRBJ2-2 | TRBV10-3 | AISGVAGVTGELF
TRBJ1-6 | TRBV10-3 | AVKGASSYNSPLH
TRBJ1-2 | TRBV9 | ASSVGPPDIYGYT
TRBJ1-2 | TRBV2 | ASSYSQGSGYT
TRBJ1-5 | TRBV30 | AWRTGQSNQPQH
TRBJ2-7 | TRBV18 | ASSPPLGGAVEQY
TRBJ2-5 | TRBV25-1 | ASSRMWPGTPMGTQY
TRBJ1-3 | TRBV7-9 | ASSSDRPSGNTIY
TRBJ1-2 | TRBV7-2 | ASSQKFTGGRGYGYT
TRBJ1-1 | TRBV7-2 | ASSSGQENTEAF
TRBJ1-1 | TRBV30 | AWETGPNTEAF
TRBJ2-1 | TRBV9 | ASSAAGYLNEQF
TRBJ2-1 | TRBV5-6 | ASSFRRGGNEQF
TRBJ2-3 | TRBV27 | ASRERYTDTQY
TRBJ1-6 | TRBV30 | AWSLGAGSPLH
TRBJ1-1 | TRBV11-2 | ASSSSLRGLTEAF
TRBJ2-3 | TRBV10-3 | AISEGSEALTDTQY
TRBJ2-2 | TRBV2 | ASSVAGGPLEELF
TRBJ1-1 | TRBV19 | ASSISWQGAAF
TRBJ1-1 | TRBV6-4 | ASSPGGVNTEAF
TRBJ1-1 | TRBV29-1 | SVELLNTEAF
TRBJ1-2 | TRBV7-2 | ASSLEWTGPLTGYT